This T cell receptor (beta chain) was documented in a study of shared clonotypes between healthy human individuals. The overall study: The cohort had two women and a few men, ages 18 to 49.

Researchers ran the assay at a deep level. The protocol was immunoSEQ multiplex PCR, while the TCRdb copy is restricted to in-frame clones and leaves out a portion. The sample shows some 2 million clones, about 94% of them seen only once. CD8 cells classed as naive were CD45RO-negative and positively selected for CCR7, excluding terminally differentiated effector memory CD45RA+ cells. Study-wide results and caveats: Generation probability values for non-shared clonotypes were lower than those for clonotypes shared by all four donors.

Remarks on this clone: What it binds is unknown.

This CDR3 contains 15 residues. The germline V gene encodes CDR1 MNHEY and CDR2 SMNVEV (reference sequence). The J segment lost 3 bases and the V segment lost 3 bases, leaving 7 bases of the junction unmatched. The sequence was collected from a man aged 18 to 30 in good health. The specimen was naive CD8+ T cells sorted from blood. V and J are TRBV27 and TRBJ2-7; 8 bases are a match to TRBD2. CDR3 protein: CASSFSTSANYEQYF. CDR3 DNA sequence: TGTGCCAGCAGTTTCTCGACTAGCGCGAACTACGAGCAGTACTTC.